These T cell receptor beta chains were read from a single sample in a study of Tregs in tolerant kidney transplant recipients. Clones were read by immunoSEQ multiplex PCR, and TCRdb kept only the in-frame ones, dropping some. The sample yields tens of thousands of clones, roughly 98% seen once. This specimen consisted of CD4+ T cells from blood, obtained before the transplant. The receptors shown here come from a human donor who received a combined kidney and bone marrow transplant. Each CDR3 is given with its conserved first and last residue. D genes are given only for firm matches. Expanded clones get a size class; other rows say once, few or many, or leave the size out.

j_gene | d_gene | abundance | v_gene | CDR3nt | CDR3aa
TRBJ2-7 | - | - | TRBV27 | TGTGCCAGCAGTTTGATAGGGAAGCGGTACGAGCAGTACTTC | CASSLIGKRYEQYF
TRBJ2-6 | TRBD2 | - | TRBV5-4 | TGTGCCAGCAGCCCTGGACTAGCGGGGACGGGAGGGGCCAACGTCCTGACTTTC | CASSPGLAGTGGANVLTF
TRBJ2-7 | - | - | TRBV5-4 | TGTGCCAGCAGCATACTCTTAGCGGAGAGCTACGAGCAGTACTTC | CASSILLAESYEQYF
TRBJ2-2 | - | once | TRBV6-5 | TGTGCCAGCAGTTACCATAGACTAGGCGCCGGGGAGCTGTTTTTT | CASSYHRLGAGELFF
TRBJ2-7 | - | - | TRBV6-6 | TGTGCCAGCAGTTACGAGGGTCGGGGGTACGAGCAGTACTTC | CASSYEGRGYEQYF
TRBJ1-2 | - | - | TRBV7-2 | TGTGCCAGCAGCCACGGCGGGGCTGGTAACTATGGCTACACCTTC | CASSHGGAGNYGYTF
TRBJ1-1 | - | - | TRBV7-9 | TGTGCCAGCAGCCCCCACCGGGGGGAAGCTTTCTTT | CASSPHRGEAFF
TRBJ1-2 | TRBD1 | - | TRBV4-2 | TGTGCCAGCAGCCAAGAATCAAGACAGGGGGACTATGGCTACACCTTC | CASSQESRQGDYGYTF
TRBJ2-3 | - | - | TRBV10-3 | TGTGCCATCAGTGAGCCCCGGTTAGATACGCAGTATTTT | CAISEPRLDTQYF
TRBJ2-7 | TRBD2 | - | TRBV6-1 | TGTGCCAGCAGACGGGCGGGAGGTCCCTACGAGCAGTACTTC | CASRRAGGPYEQYF
TRBJ2-1 | TRBD2 | - | TRBV5-1 | TGCGCCAGCGCGCTGCAGCGGGGTTACAATGAGCAGTTCTTC | CASALQRGYNEQFF
TRBJ2-6 | TRBD1 | - | TRBV10-3 | TGTGCCATCACCGACCACAGGGGCTCTGGGGCCAACGTCCTGACTTTC | CAITDHRGSGANVLTF
TRBJ2-7 | - | - | TRBV5-4 | TGTGCCAGCAGCCGCCCCCTAAGCGAGCAGTACTTC | CASSRPLSEQYF
TRBJ2-5 | TRBD2 | - | TRBV7-9 | TGTGCCAGCAGCTCTAGCGGGGGCCGGGAGACCCAGTACTTC | CASSSSGGRETQYF
TRBJ2-3 | TRBD2 | - | TRBV30 | TGTGCCTGGAGTGTACTAGCGGGATTGACAGATACGCAGTATTTT | CAWSVLAGLTDTQYF
TRBJ1-2 | - | - | TRBV6-1 | TGTGCCAGCTTAATAGATCGGGGAAGCTATGGCTACACCTTC | CASLIDRGSYGYTF
TRBJ1-1 | - | once | TRBV7-2 | TGTGCCAGCAGCCTCCAGGTGGGGGCGGAGGCTTTCTTT | CASSLQVGAEAFF
TRBJ2-5 | TRBD2 | - | TRBV18 | TGTGCCAGCTCAAAACCGGGACTAGCGGGAGGAATACAGACCCAGTACTTC | CASSKPGLAGGIQTQYF
TRBJ1-2 | TRBD1 | once | TRBV6-5 | TGTGCCACCCGCGAAGGACAGGGCGTCGGTGGCTACACCTTC | CATREGQGVGGYTF
TRBJ1-1 | - | - | TRBV11-3 | TGTGCCAGCAGCTTAGTAGGGAGTACCACTGAAGCTTTCTTT | CASSLVGSTTEAFF
TRBJ2-7 | - | - | TRBV11-2 | TGTGCCAGCAGCGTACAGCGGTACAGGGTTACAAAGGAGCAGTACTTC | CASSVQRYRVTKEQYF
TRBJ2-1 | - | - | TRBV7-2 | TGTGCCAGCAGCCTAGACAGGTACAATGAGCAGTTCTTC | CASSLDRYNEQFF
TRBJ2-3 | TRBD2 | - | TRBV5-1 | TGCGCCAGCAGCCAACCCCTGACTAGCGGGGGCACAGATACGCAGTATTTT | CASSQPLTSGGTDTQYF
TRBJ2-2 | - | - | TRBV19 | TGTGCCAGTAGTATCGACACGGGGACCGGGGAGCTGTTTTTT | CASSIDTGTGELFF
TRBJ1-2 | - | - | TRBV2 | TGTGCCAGCAGGGCGACAGACGGATTTTCCACCTTC | CASRATDGFSTF
TRBJ1-4 | TRBD1 | - | TRBV2 | TGTGCCAGCAGACAGACAGGGGGGAAGGGAAAACTGTTTTTT | CASRQTGGKGKLFF
TRBJ2-7 | TRBD2 | - | TRBV7-2 | TGTGCCAGCAGCTTAGGTGGGACTAGCGGGGCCTACGAGCAGTACTTC | CASSLGGTSGAYEQYF
TRBJ2-7 | TRBD2 | - | TRBV27 | TGTGCCAGCAGGCCTAGCGGGAGGGCTGGCGACGAGCAGTACTTC | CASRPSGRAGDEQYF
TRBJ1-3 | TRBD1 | - | TRBV14 | TGTGCCAGCACCCGGACAGGGCCTGGAAACACCATATATTTT | CASTRTGPGNTIYF
TRBJ2-5 | TRBD1 | - | TRBV18 | TGTGCCAGCTCACCCTACCAAATGTCGGGACAGGGAGGAGAGACCCAGTACTTC | CASSPYQMSGQGGETQYF
TRBJ1-1 | - | - | TRBV18 | TGTGCCAGCTCACTGGAGACAGCGAACACTGAAGCTTTCTTT | CASSLETANTEAFF
TRBJ2-3 | TRBD2 | - | TRBV4-2 | TGTGCCAGCAGCCTAGGGACTAGCGGGGGGTCCTTGACAGATACGCAGTATTTT | CASSLGTSGGSLTDTQYF
TRBJ2-5 | TRBD2 | - | TRBV7-6 | TGTGCCAGCAGCTTAGAATGGGGGCTAGCGGGAGAGGAGACCCAGTACTTC | CASSLEWGLAGEETQYF
TRBJ1-3 | TRBD1 | - | TRBV13 | TGTGCCAGCAGCTCTCTACAGGGGAGCTCTGGAAACACCATATATTTT | CASSSLQGSSGNTIYF
TRBJ2-7 | - | - | TRBV7-2 | TGTGCCAGCAGAATTGGCGGGACCTCCTACGAGCAGTACTTC | CASRIGGTSYEQYF
TRBJ1-5 | - | once | TRBV6-5 | TGTGCCACAAGTCGAGACACTCATCAGCCCCAGCATTTT | CATSRDTHQPQHF